The clone carrying this T cell receptor (beta chain) was recorded many times. Germline V gene data show CDR1 as SGHDT and CDR2 as YYEEEE. The CDR3 length is 16 residues. V was pared by 4 bases and J by 5 bases, with 19 bases between. These data come from a study of neurological immune-mediated disorders. Every sequencing run produced over 190 million TCR-beta sequences, and the sequences from any one run covered 15-18 subjects. TCRdb re-derived calls from the 5' RACE reads in MiXCR, one entry per CDR3 protein. The sample consists of about 23,000 distinct CDR3 sequences, around an eighth of them appearing once.

The chain uses TRBV5-6 and TRBJ1-5, with a possible D match to TRBD1 (5 bases). The receptor's source is a woman aged 60-75 years with HTLV-1-associated myelopathy (HAM/TSP). Sequencing was performed on PBMCs. The CDR3 loop reads CASSVATGRTYQPQHF. As DNA, the CDR3 is TGTGCCAGCAGCGTGGCCACAGGTCGCACGTATCAGCCCCAGCATTTT.